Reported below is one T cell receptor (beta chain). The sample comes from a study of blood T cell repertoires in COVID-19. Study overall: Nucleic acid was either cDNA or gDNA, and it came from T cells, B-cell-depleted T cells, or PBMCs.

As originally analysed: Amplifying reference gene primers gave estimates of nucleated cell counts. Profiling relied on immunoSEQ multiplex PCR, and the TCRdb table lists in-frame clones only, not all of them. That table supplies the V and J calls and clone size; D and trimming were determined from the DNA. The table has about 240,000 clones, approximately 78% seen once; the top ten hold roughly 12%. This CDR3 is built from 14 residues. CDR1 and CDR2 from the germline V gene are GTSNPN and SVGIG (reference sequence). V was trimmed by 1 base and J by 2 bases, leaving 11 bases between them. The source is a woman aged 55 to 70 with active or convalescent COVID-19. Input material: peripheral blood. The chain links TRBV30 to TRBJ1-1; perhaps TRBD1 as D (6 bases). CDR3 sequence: CAWSAHRANTEAFF. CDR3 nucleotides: TGTGCCTGGAGTGCCCACAGGGCTAACACTGAAGCTTTCTTT.